This TCR beta chain was documented in a study of T cell responses to AZD1222 COVID-19 vaccine. Overall study findings and caveats: Reportedly, nearly half of unique spike TCRs recognized epitopes outside B.1.351/B.1.1.7 mutations. Across spike, vaccine-associated CD4 TCRs were found, dominant at 160-218 and 743-854. In all cases, repertoires were sampled only after the peak T cell response. The donor group comprised mostly white British people and more females; the analysis possibly underestimated clonal diversity.

A remark on this clone: Its antigen is not known.

The CDR3 sequence is 14 residues long. Trimming pared 7 bases from V and 0 bases from J, leaving 12 bases between. Germline assignment: CDR1 MDHEN and CDR2 SYDVKM. Some clones are missing from TCRdb's copy, which holds only in-frame ones; the method was immunoSEQ multiplex PCR. The sample includes roughly 270,000 clones, 90% to 95% of them seen just once. This TCR came from an adult who received the AZD1222 COVID-19 vaccine. The chain recombines TRBV28 with TRBJ1-1; tentatively, D is TRBD1 (6 bases). Sample: peripheral blood, taken 28 days after the second AZD1222 dose. The CDR3 sequence is CASTGGAVNTEAFF. The CDR3 nucleotides are TGTGCCAGCACCGGGGGGGCTGTGAACACTGAAGCTTTCTTT.